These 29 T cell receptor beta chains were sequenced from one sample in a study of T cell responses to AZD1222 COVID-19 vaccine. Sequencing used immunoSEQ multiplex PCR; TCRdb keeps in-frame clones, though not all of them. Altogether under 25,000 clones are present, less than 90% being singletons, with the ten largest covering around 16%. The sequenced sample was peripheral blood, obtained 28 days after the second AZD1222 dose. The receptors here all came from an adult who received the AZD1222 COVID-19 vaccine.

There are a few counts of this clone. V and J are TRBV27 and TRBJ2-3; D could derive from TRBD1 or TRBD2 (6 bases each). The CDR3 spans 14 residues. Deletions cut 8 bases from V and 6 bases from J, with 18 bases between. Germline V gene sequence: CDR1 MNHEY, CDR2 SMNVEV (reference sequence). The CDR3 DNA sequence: TGTGCCAGCGGAGGGGGTTACAGCCGGGATACGCAGTATTTT. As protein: CASGGGYSRDTQYF.

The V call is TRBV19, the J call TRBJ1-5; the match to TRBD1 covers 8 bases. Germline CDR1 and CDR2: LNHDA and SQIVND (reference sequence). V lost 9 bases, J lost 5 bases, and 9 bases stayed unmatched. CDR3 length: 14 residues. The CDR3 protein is CASSNPGGYQPQHF. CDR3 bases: TGTGCCAGCAGCAACCCAGGGGGCTATCAGCCCCAGCATTTT.

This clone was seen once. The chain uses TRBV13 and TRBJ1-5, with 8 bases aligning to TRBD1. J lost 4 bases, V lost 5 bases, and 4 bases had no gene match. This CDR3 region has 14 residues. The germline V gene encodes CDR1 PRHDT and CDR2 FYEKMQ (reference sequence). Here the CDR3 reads CASSARQGNQPQHF. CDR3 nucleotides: TGTGCCAGCAGCGCGCGACAGGGGAATCAGCCCCAGCATTTT.

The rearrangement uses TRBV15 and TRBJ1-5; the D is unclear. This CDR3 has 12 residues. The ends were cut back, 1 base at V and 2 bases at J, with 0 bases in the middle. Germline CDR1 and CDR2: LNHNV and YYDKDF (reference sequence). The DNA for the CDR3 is TGTGCCACCAGCAGAGGCAATCAGCCCCAGCATTTT. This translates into CATSRGNQPQHF.

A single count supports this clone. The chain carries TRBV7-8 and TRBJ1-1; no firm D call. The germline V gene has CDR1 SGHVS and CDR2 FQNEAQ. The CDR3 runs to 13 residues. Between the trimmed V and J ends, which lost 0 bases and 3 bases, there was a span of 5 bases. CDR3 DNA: TGTGCCAGCAGCTTAGCAGTGTACACTGAAGCTTTCTTT. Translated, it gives CASSLAVYTEAFF.

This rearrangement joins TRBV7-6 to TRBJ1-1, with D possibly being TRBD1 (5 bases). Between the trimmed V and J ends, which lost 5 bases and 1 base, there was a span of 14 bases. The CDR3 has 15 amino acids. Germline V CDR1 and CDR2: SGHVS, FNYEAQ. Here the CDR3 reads CASSIGALRNTEAFF. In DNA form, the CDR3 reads TGTGCCAGCAGCATAGGGGCCCTAAGGAACACTGAAGCTTTCTTT.

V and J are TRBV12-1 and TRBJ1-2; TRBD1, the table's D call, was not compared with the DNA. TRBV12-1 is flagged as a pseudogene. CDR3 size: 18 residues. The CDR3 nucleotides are TGTGCCAGCAGCTTGGGGGGACAGGAGGTTTTGAGGGACTATGGCTACACCTTC. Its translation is CASSLGGQEVLRDYGYTF.

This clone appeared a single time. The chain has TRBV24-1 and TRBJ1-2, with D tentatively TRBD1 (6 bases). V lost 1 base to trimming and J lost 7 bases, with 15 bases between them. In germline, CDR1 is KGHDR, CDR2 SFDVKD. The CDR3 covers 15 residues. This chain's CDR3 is CATSDFSQGRGGYTF. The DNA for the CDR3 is TGTGCCACCAGTGATTTTTCACAGGGCCGGGGTGGCTACACCTTC.

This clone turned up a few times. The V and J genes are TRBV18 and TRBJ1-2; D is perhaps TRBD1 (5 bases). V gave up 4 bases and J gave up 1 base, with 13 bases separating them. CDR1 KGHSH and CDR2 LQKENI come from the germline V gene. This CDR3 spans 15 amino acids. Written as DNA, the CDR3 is TGTGCCAGCTCACATGATTGGGGCGATAACTATGGCTACACCTTC. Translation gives CASSHDWGDNYGYTF.

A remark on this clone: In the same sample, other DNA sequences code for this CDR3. For the CDR3, the DNA is TGTGCCAGCAGTGACTCGAGGGAAGGTGAGCAGTTCTTC. Its protein product is CASSDSREGEQFF. The rearrangement links TRBV6-4 to TRBJ2-1, with D possibly matching TRBD2 (5 bases). CDR1 is MRHNA and CDR2 is SNTAGT in the germline V gene. This CDR3 is built from 13 residues. Trimming cost V 0 bases and J 9 bases, with 9 bases left between them.

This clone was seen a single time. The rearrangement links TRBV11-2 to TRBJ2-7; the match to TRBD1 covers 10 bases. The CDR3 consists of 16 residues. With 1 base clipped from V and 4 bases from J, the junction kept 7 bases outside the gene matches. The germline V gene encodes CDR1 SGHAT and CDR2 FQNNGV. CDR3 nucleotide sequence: TGTGCCAGCAGCTTAGTGGCCCTGGGACAGGGGTACGAGCAGTACTTC. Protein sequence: CASSLVALGQGYEQYF.

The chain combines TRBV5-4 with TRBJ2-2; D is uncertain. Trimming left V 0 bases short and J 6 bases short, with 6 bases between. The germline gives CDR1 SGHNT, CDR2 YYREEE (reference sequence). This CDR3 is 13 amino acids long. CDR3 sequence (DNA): TGTGCCAGCAGCTTGGAAGTTCCCGGGGAGCTGTTTTTT. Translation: CASSLEVPGELFF.

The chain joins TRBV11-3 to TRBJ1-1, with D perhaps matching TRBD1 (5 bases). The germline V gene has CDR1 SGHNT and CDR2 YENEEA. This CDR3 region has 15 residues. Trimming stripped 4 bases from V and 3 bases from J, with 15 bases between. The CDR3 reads CASSYQEGLDTEAFF. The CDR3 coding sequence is TGTGCCAGCAGCTACCAAGAGGGGCTGGACACTGAAGCTTTCTTT.

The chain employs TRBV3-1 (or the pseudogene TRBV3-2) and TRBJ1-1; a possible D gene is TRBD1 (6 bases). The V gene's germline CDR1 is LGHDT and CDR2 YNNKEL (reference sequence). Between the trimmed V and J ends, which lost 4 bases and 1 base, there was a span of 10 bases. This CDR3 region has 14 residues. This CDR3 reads CASSPRGQNTEAFF. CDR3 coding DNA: TGTGCCAGCAGCCCCCGGGGACAGAACACTGAAGCTTTCTTT.

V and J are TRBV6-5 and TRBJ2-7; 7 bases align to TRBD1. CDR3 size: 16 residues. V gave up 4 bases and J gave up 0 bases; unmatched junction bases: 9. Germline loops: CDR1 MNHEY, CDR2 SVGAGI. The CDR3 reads CASSSNPGTDSYEQYF. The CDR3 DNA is TGTGCCAGCAGTTCGAACCCCGGGACAGACTCCTACGAGCAGTACTTC.

The DNA of the CDR3 is TGTGCCAGCTCAAGGGACGGTTTTAATTCACCCCTCCACTTT. Amino acid sequence: CASSRDGFNSPLHF. The rearrangement uses TRBV18 and TRBJ1-6, with a weak D call TRBD1 (5 bases). The germline gives CDR1 KGHSH, CDR2 LQKENI. The ends were cut back, 5 bases at V and 6 bases at J, with 11 bases in the middle. The CDR3 has 14 residues.

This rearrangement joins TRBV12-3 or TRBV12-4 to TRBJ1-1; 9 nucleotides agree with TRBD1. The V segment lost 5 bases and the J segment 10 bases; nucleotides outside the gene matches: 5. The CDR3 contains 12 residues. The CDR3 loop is CASSVGTGIAFF. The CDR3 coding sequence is TGTGCCAGCAGTGTAGGGACAGGGATAGCTTTCTTT.

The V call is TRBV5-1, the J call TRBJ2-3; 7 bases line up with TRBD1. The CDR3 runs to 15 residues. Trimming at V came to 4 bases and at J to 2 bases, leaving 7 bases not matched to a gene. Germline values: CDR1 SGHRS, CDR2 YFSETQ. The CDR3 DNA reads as TGCGCCAGCAGCCCCCGGACAGGACCCACAGATACGCAGTATTTT. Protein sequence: CASSPRTGPTDTQYF.

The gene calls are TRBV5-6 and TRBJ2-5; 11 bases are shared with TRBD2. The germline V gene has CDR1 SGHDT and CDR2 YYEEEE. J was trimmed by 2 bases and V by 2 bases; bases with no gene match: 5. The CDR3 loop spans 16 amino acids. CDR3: CASSFLLAGVQETQYF. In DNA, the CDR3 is TGTGCCAGCAGCTTCCTACTAGCGGGAGTGCAAGAGACCCAGTACTTC.

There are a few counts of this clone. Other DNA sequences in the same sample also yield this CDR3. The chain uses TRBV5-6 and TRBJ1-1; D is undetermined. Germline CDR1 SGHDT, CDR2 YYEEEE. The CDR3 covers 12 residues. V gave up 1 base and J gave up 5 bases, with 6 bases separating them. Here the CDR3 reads CASSLRGTEAFF. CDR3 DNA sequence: TGTGCCAGCAGCTTGAGAGGTACTGAAGCTTTCTTT.

CDR3: CSASGGDTDTQYF. In nucleotides, the CDR3 is TGCAGTGCTAGTGGCGGGGACACAGATACGCAGTATTTT. The chain couples TRBV20-1 to TRBJ2-3, with D maybe TRBD2 (6 bases). The CDR3 is made up of 13 amino acids. V was cut by 3 bases and J by 2 bases, with 9 bases left in between. Germline V lookup: CDR1 DFQATT, CDR2 SNEGSKA (reference sequence).

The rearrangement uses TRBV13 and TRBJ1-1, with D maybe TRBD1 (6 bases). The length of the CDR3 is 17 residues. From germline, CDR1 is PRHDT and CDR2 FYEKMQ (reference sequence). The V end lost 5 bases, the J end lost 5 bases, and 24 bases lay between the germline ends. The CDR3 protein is CASSPRPFRGISTEAFF. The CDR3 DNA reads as TGTGCCAGCAGCCCCCGGCCCTTCAGGGGAATTAGTACTGAAGCTTTCTTT. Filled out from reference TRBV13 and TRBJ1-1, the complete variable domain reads AAGVIQSPRHLIKEKRETATLKCYPIPRHDTVYWYQQGPGQDPQFLISFYEKMQSDKGSIPDRFSAQQFSDYHSELNMSSLELGDSALYFCASSPRPFRGISTEAFFGQGTRLTVV.

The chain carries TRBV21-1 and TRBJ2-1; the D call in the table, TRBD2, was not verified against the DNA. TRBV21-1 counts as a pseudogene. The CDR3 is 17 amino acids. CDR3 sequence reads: CASSNSQGTSGAYEQFF. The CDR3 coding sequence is TGTGCCAGCAGCAACTCCCAGGGTACTAGCGGAGCGTATGAGCAGTTCTTC.

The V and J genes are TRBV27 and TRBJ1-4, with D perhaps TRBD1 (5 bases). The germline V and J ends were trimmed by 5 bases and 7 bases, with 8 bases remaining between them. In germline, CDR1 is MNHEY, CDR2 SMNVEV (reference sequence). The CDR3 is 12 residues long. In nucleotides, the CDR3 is TGTGCCAGCAGTGGGACTGGTGAAAAACTGTTTTTT. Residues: CASSGTGEKLFF.

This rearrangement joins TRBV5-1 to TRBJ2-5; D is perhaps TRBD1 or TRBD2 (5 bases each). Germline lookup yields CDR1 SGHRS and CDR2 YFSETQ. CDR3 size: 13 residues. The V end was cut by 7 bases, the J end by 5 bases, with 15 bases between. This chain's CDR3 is CASRKGPRETQYF. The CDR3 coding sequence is TGCGCCAGCCGAAAGGGACCCCGGGAGACCCAGTACTTC.

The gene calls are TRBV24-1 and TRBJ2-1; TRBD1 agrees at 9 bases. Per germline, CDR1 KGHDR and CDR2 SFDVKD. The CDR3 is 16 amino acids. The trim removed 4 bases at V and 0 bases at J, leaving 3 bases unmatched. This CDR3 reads CATSELGQGSYNEQFF. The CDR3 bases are TGTGCCACCAGTGAACTGGGACAGGGCTCCTACAATGAGCAGTTCTTC.

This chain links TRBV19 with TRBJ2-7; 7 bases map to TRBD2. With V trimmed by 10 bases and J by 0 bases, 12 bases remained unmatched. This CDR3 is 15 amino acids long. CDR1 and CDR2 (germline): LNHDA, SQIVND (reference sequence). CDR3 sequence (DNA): TGTGCCACCGGACTAGGCCCAGAGTTCTCCTACGAGCAGTACTTC. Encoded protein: CATGLGPEFSYEQYF.

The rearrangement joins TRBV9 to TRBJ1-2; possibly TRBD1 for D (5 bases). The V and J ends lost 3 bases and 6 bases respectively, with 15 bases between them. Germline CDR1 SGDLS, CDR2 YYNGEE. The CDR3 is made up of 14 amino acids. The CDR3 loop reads CASSGMIGVDGYTF. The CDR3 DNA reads TGTGCCAGCAGCGGGATGATAGGGGTTGATGGCTACACCTTC. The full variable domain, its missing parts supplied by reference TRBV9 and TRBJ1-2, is DSGVTQTPKHLITATGQRVTLRCSPRSGDLSVYWYQQSLDQGLQFLIQYYNGEERAKGNILERFSAQQFPDLHSELNLSSLELGDSALYFCASSGMIGVDGYTFGSGTRLTVV.

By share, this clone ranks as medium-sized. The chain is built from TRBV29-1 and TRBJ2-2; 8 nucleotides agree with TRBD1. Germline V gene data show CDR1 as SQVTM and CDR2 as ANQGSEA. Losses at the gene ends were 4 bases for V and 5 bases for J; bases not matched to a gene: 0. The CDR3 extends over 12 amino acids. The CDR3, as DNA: TGCAGCGTTGGACAGGGGACCGGGGAGCTGTTTTTT. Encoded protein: CSVGQGTGELFF.